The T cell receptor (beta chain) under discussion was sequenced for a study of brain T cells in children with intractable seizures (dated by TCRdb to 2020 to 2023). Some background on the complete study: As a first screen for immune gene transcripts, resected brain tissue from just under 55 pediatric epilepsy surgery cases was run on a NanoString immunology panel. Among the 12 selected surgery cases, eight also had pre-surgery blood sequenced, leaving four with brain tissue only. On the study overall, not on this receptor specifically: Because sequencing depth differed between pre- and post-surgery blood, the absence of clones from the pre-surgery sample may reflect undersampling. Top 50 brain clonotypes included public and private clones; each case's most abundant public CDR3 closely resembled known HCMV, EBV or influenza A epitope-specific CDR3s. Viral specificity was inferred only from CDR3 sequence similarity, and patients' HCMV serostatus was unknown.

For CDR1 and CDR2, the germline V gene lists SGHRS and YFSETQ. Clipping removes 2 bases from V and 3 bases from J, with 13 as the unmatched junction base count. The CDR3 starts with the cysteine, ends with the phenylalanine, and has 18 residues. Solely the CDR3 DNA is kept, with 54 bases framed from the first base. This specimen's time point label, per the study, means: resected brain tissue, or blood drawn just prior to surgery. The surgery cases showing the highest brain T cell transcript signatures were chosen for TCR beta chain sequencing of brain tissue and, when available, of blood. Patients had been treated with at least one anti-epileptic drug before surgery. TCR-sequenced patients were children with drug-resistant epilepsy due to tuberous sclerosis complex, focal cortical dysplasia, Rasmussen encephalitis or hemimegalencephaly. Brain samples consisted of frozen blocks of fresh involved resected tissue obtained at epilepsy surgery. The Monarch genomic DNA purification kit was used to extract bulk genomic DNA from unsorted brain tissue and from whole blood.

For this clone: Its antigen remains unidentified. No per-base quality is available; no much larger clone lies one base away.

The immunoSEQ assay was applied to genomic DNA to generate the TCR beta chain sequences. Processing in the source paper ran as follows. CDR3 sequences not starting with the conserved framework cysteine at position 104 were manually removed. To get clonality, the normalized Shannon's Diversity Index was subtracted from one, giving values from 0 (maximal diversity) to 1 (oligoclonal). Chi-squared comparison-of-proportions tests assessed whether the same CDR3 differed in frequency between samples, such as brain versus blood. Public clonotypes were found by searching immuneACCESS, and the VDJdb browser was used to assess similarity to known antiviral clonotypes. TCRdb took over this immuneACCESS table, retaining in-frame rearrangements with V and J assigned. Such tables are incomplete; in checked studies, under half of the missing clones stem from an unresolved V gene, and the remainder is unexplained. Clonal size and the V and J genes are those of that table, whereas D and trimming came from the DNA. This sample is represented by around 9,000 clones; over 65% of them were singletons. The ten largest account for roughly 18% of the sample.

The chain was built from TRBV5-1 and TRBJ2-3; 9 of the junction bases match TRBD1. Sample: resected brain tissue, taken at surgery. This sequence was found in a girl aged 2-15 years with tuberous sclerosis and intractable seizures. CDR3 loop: CASSLYRGRDVLTDTQYF. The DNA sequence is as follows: TGCGCCAGCAGCTTATACAGGGGGCGCGACGTTCTTACAGATACGCAGTATTTT.